This T cell receptor beta chain was captured by sequencing in a study of OX40 agonist ivuxolimab in advanced cancers. Comments on this clone: No antigen is known for it.

Clones were sequenced by immunoSEQ multiplex PCR, and TCRdb holds only the in-frame ones, with some missing. The sample yields fewer than 65,000 clones, more than 85% seen once. V lost 1 base and J 5 bases, leaving 7 bases between the germline ends. This CDR3 spans 13 amino acids. The germline V gene has CDR1 SEHNR and CDR2 FQNEAQ (reference sequence). Study-wide results and caveats: CD8+ T cells were the subset that, on average, had more expanded clones than CD4+.

V and J are TRBV7-9 and TRBJ2-3, with D unresolved. Sequenced material: CD4+ or CD8+ T cells sorted from blood, taken in a trial of the OX40 agonist ivuxolimab. This TCR derives from an adult with an advanced solid tumor such as melanoma, head and neck, liver or kidney cancer. CDR3 region: CASSLGPRDTQYF. In DNA, the CDR3 is TGTGCCAGCAGCTTAGGGCCTAGAGATACGCAGTATTTT.